The rows below give T cell receptor beta chains drawn from one sample of a study of T cells in Graves' hyperthyroidism and ophthalmopathy. TCRdb fed the multiplex PCR reads into MiXCR, producing one record per CDR3 protein. The sample comprises 350,000 to 400,000 distinct CDR3 sequences, about 16% of which are singletons, and approximately 29% rests with the top ten. The sequenced material came from blood. All receptors derive from a woman in her 30s with Graves' hyperthyroidism. Each CDR3 is given with its conserved first and last residue. The order of the fields is D gene, clone size, J gene, V gene, CDR3 DNA, CDR3 protein. The D gene is left open where the match is weak. Expanded clones are given a class, and other clones once, few, many or no size at all.

>-|few|TRBJ2-2|TRBV2
TGTGCCAGCAGTATCGCAGCTGGGAACACCGGGGAGCTGTTTTTT
CASSIAAGNTGELFF
>TRBD2|many|TRBJ2-7|TRBV12-3/TRBV12-4
TGTGCCAGCAGGATAGCGGGAGCGAACTACGAGCAGTACTTC
CASRIAGANYEQYF
>-|-|TRBJ2-7|TRBV25-1
TGTGCCAGCAGAACGGAAGGTCCCTACGAGCAGTACTTC
CASRTEGPYEQYF
>-|few|TRBJ2-2|TRBV20-1
TGCAGTGCTAGAGAGGGCGGGACCAGTAACACCGGGGAGCTGTTTTTT
CSAREGGTSNTGELFF
>TRBD1|-|TRBJ2-5|TRBV6-2/TRBV6-3
TGTGCCAGCGGACAGGGGTCGGAGACCCAGTACTTC
CASGQGSETQYF
>TRBD2|many|TRBJ2-1|TRBV14
TGTGCCAGCAGCCCAGGGACTAGCGGGAGGCCGAACCAGTTCTTC
CASSPGTSGRPNQFF
>TRBD1|-|TRBJ2-3|TRBV6-1
TGTGCCAGCAACACGGGGGACAGGGGGCGGCGGGCCACAGATACGCAGTATTTT
CASNTGDRGRRATDTQYF
>TRBD2|few|TRBJ2-3|TRBV5-6
TGTGCCAGCAGCTCTGGTGCGGGAGCAGATACGCAGTATTTT
CASSSGAGADTQYF
>-|few|TRBJ2-3|TRBV6-5
TGTGCCAGCAGTTACAGTTACAGTTCCGGAGATACGCAGTATTTT
CASSYSYSSGDTQYF
>-|few|TRBJ1-2|TRBV28
TGTGCCAGCAGTTTATGGGCCTCTGATGGCTACACCTTC
CASSLWASDGYTF
>TRBD2|many|TRBJ2-3|TRBV7-2
TGTGCCAGCAGCTTAGACGGGAGGGTGACAGATACGCAGTATTTT
CASSLDGRVTDTQYF
>TRBD1|-|TRBJ1-4|TRBV28
TGTGCCAGCAGTTTTAGACAGGGAAGGGAAAAACTGTTTTTT
CASSFRQGREKLFF
>-|few|TRBJ2-7|TRBV18
TGTGCCAGCTCACCGACTAGCTCAGGGGACGAGCAGTACTTC
CASSPTSSGDEQYF
>-|-|TRBJ1-5|TRBV20-1
TGCAGTGCTAGGGGATGGGGGGCCGTCGATAGCAATCAGCCCCAGCATTTT
CSARGWGAVDSNQPQHF
>-|few|TRBJ2-3|TRBV5-1
TGCGCCAGCACAGGATCTAGCAGGAGCACAGATACGCAGTATTTT
CASTGSSRSTDTQYF
>-|-|TRBJ1-2|TRBV18
TGTGCCAGCTCCCCGGGGCCCCAAAACTATGGCTACACCTTC
CASSPGPQNYGYTF
>-|many|TRBJ2-7|TRBV28
TGTGCCAGCCTGCCCCGACCGGACCGGATCTACGAGCAGTACTTC
CASLPRPDRIYEQYF
>TRBD1|few|TRBJ2-5|TRBV9
TGTGCCAGCAGCGAGGGACAGGCGTCCGAGACCCAGTACTTC
CASSEGQASETQYF
>TRBD1|few|TRBJ1-4|TRBV9
TGTGCCAGCAGCCTCAAGGGACAGGGAAGTGAAGAAAAACTGTTTTTT
CASSLKGQGSEEKLFF
>TRBD2|many|TRBJ2-1|TRBV9
TGTGCCAGCAGCGTTAAAGCGGGAGTAACCAATGAGCAGTTCTTC
CASSVKAGVTNEQFF
>-|many|TRBJ2-1|TRBV12-3/TRBV12-4
TGTGCCAGCACCCTAGCTGGCAGGACCAACAATGAGCAGTTCTTC
CASTLAGRTNNEQFF
>TRBD1|few|TRBJ2-3|TRBV7-2
TGTGCCAGCAGCCTTGGGACAGGGGGCCCAGATACGCAGTATTTT
CASSLGTGGPDTQYF
>TRBD1|many|TRBJ2-3|TRBV18
TGTGCCAGCTCACCATCCGGGACAGGGCGGACAGATACGCAGTATTTT
CASSPSGTGRTDTQYF
>TRBD1|-|TRBJ2-3|TRBV20-1
TGCAGTGCTAGAGACCCGGGACAGGGACGCACAGATACGCAGTATTTT
CSARDPGQGRTDTQYF
>-|few|TRBJ1-6|TRBV6-1
TGTGCCAGCGACCCTCGGCCCGGACCGGGTTCACCCCTCCACTTT
CASDPRPGPGSPLHF
>TRBD1|many|TRBJ2-1|TRBV28
TGTGCCAGCAGGACCGGGACAGGGGCCTACAATGAGCAGTTCTTC
CASRTGTGAYNEQFF
>-|-|TRBJ2-5|TRBV20-1
TGCAGTGTCCCGGACTTGGTCGTCCAAGAGACCCAGTACTTC
CSVPDLVVQETQYF
>TRBD1|many|TRBJ1-5|TRBV18
TGTGCCAGCTCACCCCCGGGGCAGGGGGCCGGTCAGCCCCAGCATTTT
CASSPPGQGAGQPQHF
>-|many|TRBJ1-6|TRBV11-2
TGTGCCAGCAGCTTAGAACCTTACAACTCACCCCTCCACTTT
CASSLEPYNSPLHF
>TRBD1|many|TRBJ2-5|TRBV24-1
TGTGCCACCAGACCCCGGGACAGTGAAGAGACCCAGTACTTC
CATRPRDSEETQYF
>-|many|TRBJ1-1|TRBV5-1
TGCGCCAGCAGCCCGGGGTGGGAGGACACTGAAGCTTTCTTT
CASSPGWEDTEAFF
>TRBD2|many|TRBJ2-3|TRBV6-1
TGTGCCAGCACCTACAGGGCGGGAGGGAACACAGATACGCAGTATTTT
CASTYRAGGNTDTQYF
>TRBD2|few|TRBJ2-3|TRBV24-1
TGTGCCACCAGTGATTTGGCTAGCGGGAGGGCCGCGGATACGCAGTATTTT
CATSDLASGRAADTQYF
>-|few|TRBJ1-6|TRBV10-3
TGTGCCATCAGTGAGCGTTGGGGAGCCGACGGGAATTCACCCCTCCACTTT
CAISERWGADGNSPLHF
>-|-|TRBJ2-7|TRBV5-1
TGCGCCAGCAGCTTGGTTCTAACCGACGAGCAGTACTTC
CASSLVLTDEQYF